The clone carrying this TCR beta chain has a handful of counts. This sample is drawn from a study of blood T cell repertoires in COVID-19. The overall study: Samples came from the United States, Italy and Spain, spanning acute and convalescent COVID-19.

In the source study's methods: Cell counts per sample came from amplifying reference gene primers. Here immunoSEQ multiplex PCR was the method, and the copy in TCRdb shows in-frame clones only, minus some. V and J calls and clone size are copied from that table; D and trimming were computed from the DNA. The repertoire holds 200,000 to 250,000 clones, with approximately 90% as singletons. This CDR3 region has 14 residues. The V end was cut by 5 bases, the J end by 2 bases, with 11 bases between. CDR1 SGHTA and CDR2 FQGNSA come from the germline V gene. The TCR sequence derives from a young man who had recovered from COVID-19. The V call is TRBV7-2, the J call TRBJ2-3; D is unclear. Input material: peripheral blood. DNA for the CDR3: TGTGCCAGCAGCGCGAGGCGGAACACAGATACGCAGTATTTT. Its translation: CASSARRNTDTQYF.